The 18 T cell receptor beta chains below come from one sample, sequenced in a study of blood T cells in healthy people across ages. Sample-barcoded 5' priming and a J-beta primer mix drove a second PCR of roughly 6 to 12 cycles. Each CDR3 protein gets one entry after TCRdb re-called the 5' RACE reads with MiXCR. This sample has 500,000 to 650,000 distinct CDR3 sequences, with about 26% found just once. These same records also appear under a second study, on T cells of mothers and their children.

Source material: blood. All receptors come from a boy between 2 and 10 years old in good health.

The CDR3: CASSLTGTGGPSGNTIYF. DNA of the CDR3: TGTGCCAGCAGCTTGACCGGGACAGGGGGCCCCTCTGGAAACACCATATATTTT. The genes are TRBV6-1 and TRBJ1-3; TRBD1 matches at 12 bases. CDR1 and CDR2 from the germline V gene are MNHNS and SASEGT. This CDR3 comprises 18 residues. After removal of 6 bases from V and 0 bases from J, the junction contained 9 bases not matched to a gene.

The chain recombines TRBV6-6 with TRBJ2-5, with 7 bases aligning to TRBD2. Trimming at V came to 0 bases and at J to 4 bases, leaving 5 bases not matched to a gene. The CDR3 sequence is 15 residues long. The germline gives CDR1 MNHNY, CDR2 SVGAGI (reference sequence). The CDR3 DNA reads TGTGCCAGCAGTTACTCCCGACTAGCAGGAGAGACCCAGTACTTC. Its protein product is CASSYSRLAGETQYF.

The DNA of the CDR3 is TGCAGCGTTGGAGGGACGATAGGCGAGCAGTACTTC. Encoded protein: CSVGGTIGEQYF. V is TRBV29-1 and J is TRBJ2-7; D may correspond to TRBD1 or TRBD2 (5 bases each). This CDR3 comprises 12 residues. The germline CDR1 and CDR2 sequences are SQVTM and ANQGSEA. The ends were cut back, 4 bases at V and 6 bases at J, with 13 bases in the middle.

The chain links TRBV12-3 or TRBV12-4 to TRBJ2-5; perhaps TRBD2 as D (6 bases). This CDR3 region has 16 residues. V dropped 3 bases and J dropped 3 bases, with 17 bases sitting between them. In nucleotides, the CDR3 is TGTGCCAGCAGTTTTGATGCGATGGAGGGGAAAGAGACCCAGTACTTC. Translation gives CASSFDAMEGKETQYF.

The chain has TRBV18 and TRBJ1-2; D is possibly TRBD1 (5 bases). The CDR3 covers 14 residues. The V gene lost 2 bases and the J gene lost 4 bases, with 11 bases spanning the gap. Germline-derived CDR1 and CDR2 are KGHSH and LQKENI. The CDR3 region is CASSPAGGGYGYTF. The CDR3 region has the DNA TGTGCCAGCTCACCAGCCGGCGGGGGCTATGGCTACACCTTC.

The chain employs TRBV20-1 and TRBJ2-7; no reliable D call. Germline values: CDR1 DFQATT, CDR2 SNEGSKA (reference sequence). The CDR3 has 12 amino acids. Trimming removed 2 bases at V and 3 bases at J, with 8 bases between. The CDR3 DNA is TGCAGTGCTAGAACTGAAAACTACGAGCAGTACTTC. Protein sequence: CSARTENYEQYF.

Only a few counts were recorded for this clonotype. The CDR3 spells CASSYSLPTGSRVTEAFF. The CDR3 coding sequence is TGTGCCAGCAGTTACTCCTTACCGACAGGGTCTAGGGTAACTGAAGCTTTCTTT. This chain links TRBV6-5 with TRBJ1-1; 7 bases align to TRBD1. V shed 0 bases, J shed 5 bases, and the junction held 15 bases outside the gene matches. The CDR3 totals 18 residues. CDR1 and CDR2 from the germline V gene are MNHEY and SVGAGI.

The table lists this clonotype with a few counts. The rearrangement links TRBV5-1 to TRBJ1-1; weak D call: TRBD1 (6 bases). V shed 7 bases and J shed 6 bases, with 22 bases lying between them. Germline V lookup: CDR1 SGHRS, CDR2 YFSETQ. This CDR3 is built from 15 residues. The CDR3 sequence: CASAFTGNVGAEAFF. The CDR3 nucleotides read TGCGCCAGCGCATTCACAGGGAATGTAGGCGCTGAAGCTTTCTTT.

The V gene is TRBV3-1, the J gene TRBJ2-2; 10 bases are a match to TRBD1. J was trimmed by 7 bases and V by 0 bases; bases with no gene match: 11. Looked up from germline, CDR1 is LGHDT and CDR2 is YNNKEL (reference sequence). There are 18 residues in the CDR3. Here the CDR3 reads CASSQDLGSGTGDGELFF. The CDR3 nucleotides read TGTGCCAGCAGCCAAGATCTCGGCTCCGGGACAGGGGACGGGGAGCTGTTTTTT.

The chain links TRBV6-1 to TRBJ1-5; a weak D match, TRBD1 (6 bases). CDR3 length: 14 amino acids. Looked up from germline, CDR1 is MNHNS and CDR2 is SASEGT. The V end was cut by 6 bases, the J end by 5 bases, with 14 bases between. The CDR3 region is CASRGHTSHQPQHF. The CDR3 DNA reads TGTGCCAGCAGGGGACATACAAGCCATCAGCCCCAGCATTTT.

The chain uses TRBV20-1 and TRBJ2-4; the D is unclear. The V gene lost 1 base and the J gene lost 2 bases, with 9 bases spanning the gap. The length of the CDR3 is 14 residues. The germline gives CDR1 DFQATT, CDR2 SNEGSKA (reference sequence). The CDR3 loop is CSARVSLPKNIQYF. As DNA, the CDR3 is TGCAGTGCTAGAGTATCCCTTCCCAAAAACATTCAGTACTTC.

The V and J genes are TRBV6-5 and TRBJ1-6, with 8 bases matching TRBD1. The CDR3 totals 13 residues. Germline loops: CDR1 MNHEY, CDR2 SVGAGI. Trimming cost V 7 bases and J 7 bases; bases outside gene matches: 3. The CDR3 loop reads CASTRDRNSPLHF. Here the CDR3 DNA reads TGTGCCAGCACCAGGGACAGGAATTCACCCCTCCACTTT.

This clonotype turned up a few times. The chain recombines TRBV12-3 or TRBV12-4 with TRBJ2-1; 7 nucleotides line up with TRBD2. The CDR3 loop spans 18 amino acids. The V segment lost 1 base and the J segment 7 bases; nucleotides outside the gene matches: 16. The CDR3 nucleotides are TGTGCCAGCAGTTTAGGGGAGGGTCGGGGTCCCGCGGCGAATGAGCAGTTCTTC. Amino acids: CASSLGEGRGPAANEQFF.

This clonotype was observed a handful of times. The chain employs TRBV7-8 and TRBJ1-2; D is possibly TRBD1 (5 bases). This CDR3 is built from 14 residues. V lost 3 bases to trimming and J lost 3 bases, with 11 bases between them. Germline-derived CDR1 and CDR2 are SGHVS and FQNEAQ. The chain's CDR3 is CASSFQGVDYGYTF. CDR3 DNA: TGTGCCAGCAGCTTCCAGGGCGTGGACTATGGCTACACCTTC.

This clonotype was counted between two and nine times. The chain combines TRBV10-3 with TRBJ2-6; D possibly corresponds to TRBD2 (5 bases). Germline loops: CDR1 ENHRY, CDR2 SYGVKD. The ends were cut back, 6 bases at V and 0 bases at J, with 12 bases in the middle. The CDR3 consists of 16 residues. CDR3 sequence reads: CAISWWRSSGANVLTF. CDR3 DNA sequence: TGTGCCATCAGCTGGTGGAGGAGCTCTGGGGCCAACGTCCTGACTTTC.

This clonotype was counted a few times. The rearrangement links TRBV9 to TRBJ2-1, with D perhaps TRBD2 (6 bases). Germline CDR1 SGDLS, CDR2 YYNGEE. V was clipped by 2 bases and J by 13 bases, with 13 bases between them. The CDR3 contains 12 residues. The CDR3 loop reads CASSVWGEEQFF. CDR3 in DNA: TGTGCCAGCAGCGTTTGGGGGGAGGAACAGTTCTTC.

The chain couples TRBV5-1 to TRBJ2-5; D may be TRBD2 (6 bases). The J call could be wrong; TRBJ2-1 is a better fit for the DNA end. This CDR3 has 15 amino acids. Germline values: CDR1 SGHRS, CDR2 YFSETQ. The CDR3 sequence: CASSFGGAEDNEQFF. The CDR3 DNA sequence: TGCGCCAGCAGCTTCGGAGGGGCGGAGGACAATGAGCAGTTCTTC.

This clonotype was seen only a few times. The chain employs TRBV12-5 and TRBJ2-3; a weak D match, TRBD1 (5 bases). V was pared by 4 bases and J by 3 bases, with 11 bases between. Germline loops: CDR1 LGHNT, CDR2 FRNRAP. This CDR3 spans 14 amino acids. CDR3 protein: CASGSGRTTDTQYF. Here the CDR3 DNA reads TGTGCTAGTGGTTCTGGCCGGACAACAGATACGCAGTATTTT.